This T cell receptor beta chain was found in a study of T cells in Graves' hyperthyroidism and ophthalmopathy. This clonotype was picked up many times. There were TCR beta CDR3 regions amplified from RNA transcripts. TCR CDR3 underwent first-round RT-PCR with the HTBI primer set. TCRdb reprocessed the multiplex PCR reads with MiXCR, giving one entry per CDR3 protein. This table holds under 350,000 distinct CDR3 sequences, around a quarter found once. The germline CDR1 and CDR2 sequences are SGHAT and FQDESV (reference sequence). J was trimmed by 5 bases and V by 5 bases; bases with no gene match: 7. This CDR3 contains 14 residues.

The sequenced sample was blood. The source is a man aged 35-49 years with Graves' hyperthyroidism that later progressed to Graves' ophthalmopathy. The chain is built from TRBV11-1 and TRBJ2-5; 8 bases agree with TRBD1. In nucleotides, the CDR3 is TGTGCCAGCAGCCGGGACAGGATTGGCGAGACCCAGTACTTC. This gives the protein CASSRDRIGETQYF.